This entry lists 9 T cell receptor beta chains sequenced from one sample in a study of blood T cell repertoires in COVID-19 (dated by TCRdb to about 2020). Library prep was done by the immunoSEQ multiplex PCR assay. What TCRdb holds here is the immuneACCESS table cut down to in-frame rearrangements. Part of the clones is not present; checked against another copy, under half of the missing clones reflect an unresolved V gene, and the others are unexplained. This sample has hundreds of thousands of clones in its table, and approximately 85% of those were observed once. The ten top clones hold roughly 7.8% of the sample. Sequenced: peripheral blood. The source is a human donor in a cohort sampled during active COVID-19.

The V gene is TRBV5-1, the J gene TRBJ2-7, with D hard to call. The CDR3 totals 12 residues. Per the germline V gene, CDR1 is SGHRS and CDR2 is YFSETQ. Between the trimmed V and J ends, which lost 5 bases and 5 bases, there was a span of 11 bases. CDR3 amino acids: CASSFELDEQYF. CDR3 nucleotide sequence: TGCGCCAGCAGTTTCGAACTGGACGAGCAGTACTTC.

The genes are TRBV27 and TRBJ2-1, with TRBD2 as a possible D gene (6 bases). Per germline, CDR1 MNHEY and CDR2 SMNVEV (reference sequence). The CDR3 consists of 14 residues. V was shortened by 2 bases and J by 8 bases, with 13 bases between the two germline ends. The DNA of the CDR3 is TGTGCCAGCAGTTTAGCGTTTTCGGGGGATGAGCAGTTCTTC. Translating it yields CASSLAFSGDEQFF.

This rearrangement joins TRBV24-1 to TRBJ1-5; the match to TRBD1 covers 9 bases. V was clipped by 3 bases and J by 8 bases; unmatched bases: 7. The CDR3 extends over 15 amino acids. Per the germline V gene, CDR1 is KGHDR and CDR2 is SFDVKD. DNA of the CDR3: TGTGCCACCAGTGATCCGGACAGGGGTTTCGAGCCCCAGCATTTT. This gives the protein CATSDPDRGFEPQHF.

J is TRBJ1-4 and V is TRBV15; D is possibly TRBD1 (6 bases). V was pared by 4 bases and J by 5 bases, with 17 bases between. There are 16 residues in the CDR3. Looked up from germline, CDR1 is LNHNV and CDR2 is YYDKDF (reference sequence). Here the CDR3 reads CATSTPVRGRNEKLFF. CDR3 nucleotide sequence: TGTGCCACCAGCACCCCCGTCAGGGGACGGAATGAAAAACTGTTTTTT.

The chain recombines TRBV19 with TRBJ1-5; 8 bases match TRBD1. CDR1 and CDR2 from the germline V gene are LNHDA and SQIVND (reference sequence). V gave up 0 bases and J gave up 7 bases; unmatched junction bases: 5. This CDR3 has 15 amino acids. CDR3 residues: CASSIEDRGGQPQHF. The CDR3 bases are TGTGCCAGTAGTATAGAAGACAGGGGTGGACAGCCCCAGCATTTT.

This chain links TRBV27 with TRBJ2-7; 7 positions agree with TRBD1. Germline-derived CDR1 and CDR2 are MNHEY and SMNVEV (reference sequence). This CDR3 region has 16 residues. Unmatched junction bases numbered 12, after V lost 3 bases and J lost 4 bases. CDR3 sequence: CASSFSMGTVAYEQYF. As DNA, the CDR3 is TGTGCCAGCAGTTTCTCAATGGGGACAGTAGCGTACGAGCAGTACTTC.

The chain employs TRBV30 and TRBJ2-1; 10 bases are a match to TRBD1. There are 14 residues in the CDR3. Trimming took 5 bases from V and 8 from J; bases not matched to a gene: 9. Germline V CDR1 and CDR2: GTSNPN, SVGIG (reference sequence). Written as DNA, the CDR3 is TGTGCCTGGGATCCGGGACAGGGGACGGATGAGCAGTTCTTC. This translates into CAWDPGQGTDEQFF.

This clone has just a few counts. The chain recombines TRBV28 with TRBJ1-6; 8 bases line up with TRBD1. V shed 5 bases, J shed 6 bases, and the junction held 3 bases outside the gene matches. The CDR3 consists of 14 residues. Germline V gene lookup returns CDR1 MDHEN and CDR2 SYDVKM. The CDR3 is CASSTTGGNSPLHF. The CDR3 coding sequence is TGTGCCAGCAGTACCACAGGGGGTAATTCACCCCTCCACTTT.

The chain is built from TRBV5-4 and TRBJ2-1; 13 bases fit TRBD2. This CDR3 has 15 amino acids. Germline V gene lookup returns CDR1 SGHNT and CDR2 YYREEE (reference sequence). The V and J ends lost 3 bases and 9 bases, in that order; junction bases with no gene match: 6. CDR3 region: CASSSTSGGAVEQFF. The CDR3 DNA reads TGTGCCAGCAGCTCAACTAGCGGGGGGGCTGTTGAGCAGTTCTTC.